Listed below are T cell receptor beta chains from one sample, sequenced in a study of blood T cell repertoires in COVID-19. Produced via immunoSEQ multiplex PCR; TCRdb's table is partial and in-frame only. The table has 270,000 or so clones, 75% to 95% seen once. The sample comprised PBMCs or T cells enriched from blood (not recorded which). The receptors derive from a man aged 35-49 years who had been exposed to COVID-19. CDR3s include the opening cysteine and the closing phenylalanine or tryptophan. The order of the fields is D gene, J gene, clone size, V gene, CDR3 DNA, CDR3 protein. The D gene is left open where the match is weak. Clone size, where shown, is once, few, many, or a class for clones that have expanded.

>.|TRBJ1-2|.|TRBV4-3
TGCGCCAGCAGCCAAGATCAAGGACAGAGGGCCTATGGCTACACCTTC
CASSQDQGQRAYGYTF
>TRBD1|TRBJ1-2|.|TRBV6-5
TGTGCCAGCAGTCCCTTACAGGGGGATGGCTACACCTTC
CASSPLQGDGYTF
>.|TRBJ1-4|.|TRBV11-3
TGTGCCAGCAGCTTTAGACGACAGGAGAAACTGTTTTTT
CASSFRRQEKLFF
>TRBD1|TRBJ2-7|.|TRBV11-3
TGTGCCAGCAGCCCCCTCAGTGGACAGGGATCCTACGAGCAGTACTTC
CASSPLSGQGSYEQYF
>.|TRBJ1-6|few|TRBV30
TGTGCCTGGACCACCACCGGGGGAGGTGGTTCACCCCTCCACTTT
CAWTTTGGGGSPLHF
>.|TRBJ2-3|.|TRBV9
TGTGCCAGCAGCGTAAGTCGCGGAGCAGATACGCAGTATTTT
CASSVSRGADTQYF
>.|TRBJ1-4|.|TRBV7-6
TGTGCCAGCAGCTTAAGCTTAAATGAAAAACTGTTTTTT
CASSLSLNEKLFF
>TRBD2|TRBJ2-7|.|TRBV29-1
TGCAGCGCAAGACTAGCGGACCAATACGAGCAGTACTTC
CSARLADQYEQYF
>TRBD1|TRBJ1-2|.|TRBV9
TGTGCCAGCAGCGTTGGATCCGGGACAGGGCTCGTTCCCTATGGCTACACCTTC
CASSVGSGTGLVPYGYTF
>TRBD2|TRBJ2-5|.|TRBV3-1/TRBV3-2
TGTGCCAGCAGCCAATTTTACCCGGGGACTAGCGGGAGCGTAGAGACCCAGTACTTC
CASSQFYPGTSGSVETQYF
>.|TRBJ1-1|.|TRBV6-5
TGTGCCAGCAGTTACCCCGGTAACACTGAAGCTTTCTTT
CASSYPGNTEAFF
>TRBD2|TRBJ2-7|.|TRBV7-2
TGTGCCAGCAGCTCTAGCGGGGGAACCTACGAGCAGTACTTC
CASSSSGGTYEQYF
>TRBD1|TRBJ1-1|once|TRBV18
TGTGCCAGCTCACCTCCATCCGGGACAGGGGACACTGAAGCTTTCTTT
CASSPPSGTGDTEAFF
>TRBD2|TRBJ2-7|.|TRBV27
TGTGCCAGCAGTTCACCGGGACTAGCGGGGTATCCCTACGAGCAGTACTTC
CASSSPGLAGYPYEQYF
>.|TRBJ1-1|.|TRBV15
TGTGCCACCTCGCCGGGGGTCATAATGAACACTGAAGCTTTCTTT
CATSPGVIMNTEAFF
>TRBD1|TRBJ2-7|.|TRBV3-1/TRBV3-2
TGTGCCAGCAGCCACTCGGGACAGTCCCACGAGCAGTACTTC
CASSHSGQSHEQYF
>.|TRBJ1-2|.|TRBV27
TGTGCCAGCAGTTTAAACACAGACCGATATGGCTACACCTTC
CASSLNTDRYGYTF
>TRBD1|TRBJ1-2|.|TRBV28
TGTGCCAGCAGTGGAGGGACAGTTCTCGCCGACTATGGCTACACCTTC
CASSGGTVLADYGYTF
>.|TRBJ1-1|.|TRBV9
TGTGCCAGCAGCCGTAACAGGGACACTGAAGCTTTCTTT
CASSRNRDTEAFF
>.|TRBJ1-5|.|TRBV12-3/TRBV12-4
TGTGCCAGCAGTTTTACGGGGAATCAGCCCCAGCATTTT
CASSFTGNQPQHF
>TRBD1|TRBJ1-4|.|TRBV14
TGTGCCAGCAGCCAACGACAGGGGAGGGGGAAAAAACTGTTTTTT
CASSQRQGRGKKLFF
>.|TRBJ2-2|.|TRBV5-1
TGCGCCAGCAGCTTGTCCCCAGGTGCGAACACCGGGGAGCTGTTTTTT
CASSLSPGANTGELFF
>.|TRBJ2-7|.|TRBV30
TGTGCCTGGAGTGTTGGCGGAGTTTACGAGCAGTACTTC
CAWSVGGVYEQYF
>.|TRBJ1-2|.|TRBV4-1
TGCGCCAGCAGCCTTCCGGGAACTAACTATGGCTACACCTTC
CASSLPGTNYGYTF
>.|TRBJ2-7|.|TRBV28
TGTGCCAGCAGTCCCGGGACATTCTCCTACGAGCAGTACTTC
CASSPGTFSYEQYF
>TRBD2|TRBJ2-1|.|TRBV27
TGTGCCACATCAAAGGGGACTAGCGGGGCTAATGAGCAGTTCTTC
CATSKGTSGANEQFF
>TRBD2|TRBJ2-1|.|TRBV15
TGTGCCACCAGCAGGGAAAACCTCGGGACTAGCGGGTTCGTTGAGCAGTTCTTC
CATSRENLGTSGFVEQFF
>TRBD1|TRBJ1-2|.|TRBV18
TGTGCCAGCTCAACCGGGACAGGGATCGGCTACACCTTC
CASSTGTGIGYTF
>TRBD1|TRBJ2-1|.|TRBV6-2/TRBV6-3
TGTGCCAGCAGTTCCACCTCGACAGGGGGAGAGTGGAATGAGCAGTTCTTC
CASSSTSTGGEWNEQFF
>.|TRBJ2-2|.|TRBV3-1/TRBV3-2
TGTGCCAGCAGCCGGGAAGGAACCGGGACTCTGTTTTTT
CASSREGTGTLFF
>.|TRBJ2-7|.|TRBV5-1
TGCGCCAGCAGCTTGGAACCTACCGGCTCCTACGAGCAGTACTTC
CASSLEPTGSYEQYF
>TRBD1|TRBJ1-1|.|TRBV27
TGTGCCAGCAGCCTTGACAGGGGTTGGACTGAAGCTTTCTTT
CASSLDRGWTEAFF
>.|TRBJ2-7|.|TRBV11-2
TGTGCCAGCAGCTTAGATTTCGCTAGTACCTACGAGCAGTACTTC
CASSLDFASTYEQYF
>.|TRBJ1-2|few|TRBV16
TGTGCCAGCAGCCAATCGAATTACGGAGGACGGTACACCTTC
CASSQSNYGGRYTF
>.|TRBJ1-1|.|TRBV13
TGTGCCAGCAGCTTAGGCCAGAGGGTGAACACTGAAGCTTTCTTT
CASSLGQRVNTEAFF
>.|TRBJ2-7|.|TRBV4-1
TGCGCCAGCAGCCAACGAGGTGGACAGAGATACGAGCAGTACTTC
CASSQRGGQRYEQYF
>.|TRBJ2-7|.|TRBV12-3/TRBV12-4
TGTGCCAGCAGTTTGAGGCAAAGTTACGAGCAGTACTTC
CASSLRQSYEQYF
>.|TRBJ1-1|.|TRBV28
TGTGCCAGCAGTTCCCCCCCGACAGAAATCGAAGCTTTCTTT
CASSSPPTEIEAFF
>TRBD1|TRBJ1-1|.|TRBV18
TGTGCCAGCTCACAACCCTTCGGGACAGGGGGGCGGAACACTGAAGCTTTCTTT
CASSQPFGTGGRNTEAFF
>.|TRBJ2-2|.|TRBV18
TGTGCCAGCTCACCGGAGGGACTTGCCGGGGAGCTGTTTTTT
CASSPEGLAGELFF
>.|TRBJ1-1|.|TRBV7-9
TGTGCCAGCAGCTTCAAAGCCCGCCCGCTCGTGAGAAACACTGAAGCTTTCTTT
CASSFKARPLVRNTEAFF
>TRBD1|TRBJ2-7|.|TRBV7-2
TGTGCCAGCAGCTCTTACCGGGGGACAGGGCTCCCCTACGAGCAGTACTTC
CASSSYRGTGLPYEQYF
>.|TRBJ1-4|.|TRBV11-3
TGTGCCAGCAGCTTACGGGGAAGTCTTGATGAAAAACTGTTTTTT
CASSLRGSLDEKLFF
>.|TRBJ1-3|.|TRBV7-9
TGTGCCAGCAGCTTAGGTTTTGTCAGGTCTGGGAACACCATATATTTT
CASSLGFVRSGNTIYF
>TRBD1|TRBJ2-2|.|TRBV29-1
TGCAGCGTTCGGTCAGGGACAGGAAGCACCGGGGAGCTGTTTTTT
CSVRSGTGSTGELFF
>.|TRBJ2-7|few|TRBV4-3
TGCGCCAGCAGCCAAGTCTACCGTCAGGACAGCCCGCAGTACTTC
CASSQVYRQDSPQYF
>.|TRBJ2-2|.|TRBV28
TGTGCCAGCAGTTCTCATGGACAGCTTGCGAACACCGGGGAGCTGTTTTTT
CASSSHGQLANTGELFF
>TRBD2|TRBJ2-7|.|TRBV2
TGTGCCACCGGGAGGGCTCTTAGCTCCTACGAGCAGTACTTC
CATGRALSSYEQYF
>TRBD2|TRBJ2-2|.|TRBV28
TGTGCCAGCAGTTCTAATCCTCACCAAAATAGCGGGAGAACCACCGGGGAGCTGTTTTTT
CASSSNPHQNSGRTTGELFF
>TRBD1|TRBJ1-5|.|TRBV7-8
TGTGCCAGCAGCTTAGACAGGGGGCGAGGACAGCCCCAGCATTTT
CASSLDRGRGQPQHF
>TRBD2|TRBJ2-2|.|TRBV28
TGTGCCAGCAGACCGACTAGCGGGAGGAACACCGGGGAGCTGTTTTTT
CASRPTSGRNTGELFF